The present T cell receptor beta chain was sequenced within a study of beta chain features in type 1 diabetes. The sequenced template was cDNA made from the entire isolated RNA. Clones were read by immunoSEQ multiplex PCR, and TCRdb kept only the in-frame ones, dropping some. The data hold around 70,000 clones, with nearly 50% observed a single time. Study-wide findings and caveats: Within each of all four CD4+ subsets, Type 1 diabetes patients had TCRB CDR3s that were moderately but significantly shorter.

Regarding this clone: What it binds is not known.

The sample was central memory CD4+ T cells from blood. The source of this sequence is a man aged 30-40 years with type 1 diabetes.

CDR3 in DNA: TGTGCCAGCACCGACAGCTATGGCTACACCTTC. Translating gives CASTDSYGYTF. The V and J genes are TRBV2 and TRBJ1-2, with D possibly TRBD1 on 5 matching bases. Germline assignment: CDR1 SNHLY and CDR2 FYNNEI. V was pared by 7 bases and J by 4 bases, with 7 bases between. This CDR3 contains 11 residues.